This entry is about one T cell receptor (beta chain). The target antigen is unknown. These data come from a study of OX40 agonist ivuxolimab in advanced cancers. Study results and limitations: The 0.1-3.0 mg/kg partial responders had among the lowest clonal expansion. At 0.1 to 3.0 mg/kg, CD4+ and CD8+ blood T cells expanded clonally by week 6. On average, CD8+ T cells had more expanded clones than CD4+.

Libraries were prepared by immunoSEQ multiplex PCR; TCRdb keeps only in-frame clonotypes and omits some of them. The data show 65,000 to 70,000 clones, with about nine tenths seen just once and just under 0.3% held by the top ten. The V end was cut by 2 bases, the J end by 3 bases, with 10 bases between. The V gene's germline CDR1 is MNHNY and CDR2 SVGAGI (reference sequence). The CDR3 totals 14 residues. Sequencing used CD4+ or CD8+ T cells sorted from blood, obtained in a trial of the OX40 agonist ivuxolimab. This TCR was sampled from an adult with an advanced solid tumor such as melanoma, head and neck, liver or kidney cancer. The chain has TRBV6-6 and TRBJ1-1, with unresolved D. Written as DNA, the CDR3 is TGTGCCAGCAGTTACGACACTCAAGACACTGAAGCTTTCTTT. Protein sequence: CASSYDTQDTEAFF.